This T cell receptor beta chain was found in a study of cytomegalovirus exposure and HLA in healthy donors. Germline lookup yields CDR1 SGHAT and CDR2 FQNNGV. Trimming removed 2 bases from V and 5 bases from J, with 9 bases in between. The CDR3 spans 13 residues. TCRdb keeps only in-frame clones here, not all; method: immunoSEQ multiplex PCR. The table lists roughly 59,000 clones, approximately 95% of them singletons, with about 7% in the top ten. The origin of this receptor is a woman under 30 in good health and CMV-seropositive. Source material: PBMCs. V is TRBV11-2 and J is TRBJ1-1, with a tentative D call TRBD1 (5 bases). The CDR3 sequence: CASSLRGRTEAFF. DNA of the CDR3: TGTGCCAGCAGCTTACGGGGGAGGACTGAAGCTTTCTTT.